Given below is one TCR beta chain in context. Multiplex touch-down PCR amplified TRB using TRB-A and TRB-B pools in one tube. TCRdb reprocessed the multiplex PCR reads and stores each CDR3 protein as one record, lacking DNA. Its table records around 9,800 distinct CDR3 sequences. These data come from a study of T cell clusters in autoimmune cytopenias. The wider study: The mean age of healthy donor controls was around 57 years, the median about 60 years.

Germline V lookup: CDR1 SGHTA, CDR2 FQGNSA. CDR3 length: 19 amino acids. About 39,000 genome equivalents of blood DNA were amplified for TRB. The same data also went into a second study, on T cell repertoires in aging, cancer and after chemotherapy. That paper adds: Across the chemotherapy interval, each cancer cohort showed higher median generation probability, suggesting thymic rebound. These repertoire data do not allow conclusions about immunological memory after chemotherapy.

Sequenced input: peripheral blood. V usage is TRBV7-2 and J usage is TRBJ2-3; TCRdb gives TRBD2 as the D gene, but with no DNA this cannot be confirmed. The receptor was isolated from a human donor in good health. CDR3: CASSLAFLASGGATDTQYF.